These 3 T cell receptor beta chains came from one sample sequenced in a study of OX40 agonist ivuxolimab in advanced cancers. Sequenced by immunoSEQ multiplex PCR; TCRdb stores in-frame clones only, minus some. The table includes some 50,000 clones, 90% to 95% detected once. The input for sequencing was CD4+ or CD8+ T cells sorted from blood, taken in a trial of the OX40 agonist ivuxolimab. The receptor source for this set is an adult with an advanced solid tumor such as melanoma, head and neck, liver or kidney cancer.

The chain couples TRBV10-2 to TRBJ2-1; D might be TRBD1 or TRBD2, each matching 5 bases. CDR1 is WSHSY, CDR2 SAAADI, per germline. The germline V and J ends were trimmed by 6 bases and 6 bases, with 12 bases remaining between them. This CDR3 has 13 amino acids. CDR3 residues: CASRRRDLNEQFF. CDR3 nucleotides: TGCGCCAGCAGGAGACGGGACCTCAATGAGCAGTTCTTC.

The chain recombines TRBV2 with TRBJ1-1; D gene unclear. Germline lookup yields CDR1 SNHLY and CDR2 FYNNEI. This CDR3 has 15 amino acids. V dropped 2 bases and J dropped 0 bases, with 10 bases sitting between them. CDR3 DNA sequence: TGTGCCAGCAGTGAATTACAGCTCCTGAACACTGAAGCTTTCTTT. Translated: CASSELQLLNTEAFF.

The rearrangement joins TRBV9 to TRBJ1-2; D not certain. This CDR3 is 15 amino acids long. V gave up 0 bases and J gave up 5 bases, with 14 bases separating them. The germline V gene has CDR1 SGDLS and CDR2 YYNGEE. CDR3 nucleotide sequence: TGTGCCAGCAGCGTAGATGACGGTGGGGTTTATGGCTACACCTTC. It translates to CASSVDDGGVYGYTF.